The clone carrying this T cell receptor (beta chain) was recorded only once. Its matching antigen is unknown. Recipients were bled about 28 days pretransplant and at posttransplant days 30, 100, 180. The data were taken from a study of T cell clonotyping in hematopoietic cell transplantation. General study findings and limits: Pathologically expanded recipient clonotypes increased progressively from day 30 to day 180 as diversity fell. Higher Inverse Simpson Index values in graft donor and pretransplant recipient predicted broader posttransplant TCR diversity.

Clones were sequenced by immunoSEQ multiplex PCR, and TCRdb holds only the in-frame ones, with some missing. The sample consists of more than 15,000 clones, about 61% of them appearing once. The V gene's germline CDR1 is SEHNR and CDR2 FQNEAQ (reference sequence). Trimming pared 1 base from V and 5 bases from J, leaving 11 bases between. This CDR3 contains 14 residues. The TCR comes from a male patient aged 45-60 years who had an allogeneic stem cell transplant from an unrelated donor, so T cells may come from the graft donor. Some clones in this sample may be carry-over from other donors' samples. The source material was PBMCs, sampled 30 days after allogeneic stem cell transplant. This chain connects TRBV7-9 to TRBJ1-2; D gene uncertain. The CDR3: CASSLVGQPYGYTF. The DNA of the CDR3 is TGTGCCAGCAGCTTAGTCGGGCAGCCTTATGGCTACACCTTC.